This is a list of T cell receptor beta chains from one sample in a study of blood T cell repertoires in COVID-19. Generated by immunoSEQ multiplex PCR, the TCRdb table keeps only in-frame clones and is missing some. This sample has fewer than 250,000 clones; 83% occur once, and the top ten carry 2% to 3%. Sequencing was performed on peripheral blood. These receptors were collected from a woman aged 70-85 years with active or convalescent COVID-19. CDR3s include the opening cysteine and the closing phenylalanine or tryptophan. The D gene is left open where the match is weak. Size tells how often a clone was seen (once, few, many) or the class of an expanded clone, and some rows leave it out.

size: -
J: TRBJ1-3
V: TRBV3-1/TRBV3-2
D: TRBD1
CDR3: CASSHLGQSSGNTIYF
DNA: TGTGCCAGCAGCCATTTGGGACAGAGCTCTGGAAACACCATATATTTT

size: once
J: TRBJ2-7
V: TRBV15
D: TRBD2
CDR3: CATSSGASGSYEQYF
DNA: TGTGCCACCAGCAGTGGTGCTAGCGGCTCCTACGAGCAGTACTTC

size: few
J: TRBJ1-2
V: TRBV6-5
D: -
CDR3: CASTQSGVANYGYTF
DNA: TGTGCCAGCACCCAAAGCGGGGTAGCTAACTATGGCTACACCTTC

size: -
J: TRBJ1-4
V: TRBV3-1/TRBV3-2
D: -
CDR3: CASSQDRVGWSEKLFF
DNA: TGTGCCAGCAGCCAAGATCGAGTAGGCTGGAGTGAAAAACTGTTTTTT

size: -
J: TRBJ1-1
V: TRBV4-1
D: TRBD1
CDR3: CASSRIPNPDRAIEAFF
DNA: TGCGCCAGCAGCCGGATCCCAAACCCAGACAGGGCCATTGAAGCTTTCTTT

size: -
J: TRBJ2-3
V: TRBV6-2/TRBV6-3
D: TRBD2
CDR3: CASSYLGLAGAGDTQYF
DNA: TGTGCCAGCAGTTACCTCGGACTAGCGGGGGCAGGAGATACGCAGTATTTT

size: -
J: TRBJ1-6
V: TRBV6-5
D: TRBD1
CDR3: CASTYRGTGNSPLHF
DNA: TGTGCCAGCACCTACCGCGGGACAGGGAATTCACCCCTCCACTTT

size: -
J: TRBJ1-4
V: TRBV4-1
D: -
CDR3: CASSQTTARDEKLFF
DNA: TGCGCCAGCAGCCAGACGACAGCCCGCGATGAAAAACTGTTTTTT

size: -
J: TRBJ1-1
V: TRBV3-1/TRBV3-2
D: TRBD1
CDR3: CASSLLQGTEAFF
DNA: TGTGCCAGCAGCCTACTACAGGGGACTGAAGCTTTCTTT

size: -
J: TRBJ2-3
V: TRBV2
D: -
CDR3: CASSDTWGADTQYF
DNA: TGTGCCAGCAGTGACACGTGGGGGGCAGATACGCAGTATTTT

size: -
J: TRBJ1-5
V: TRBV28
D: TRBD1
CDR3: CASRPGDRGQPQHF
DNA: TGTGCCAGCCGTCCTGGGGACAGGGGCCAGCCCCAGCATTTT

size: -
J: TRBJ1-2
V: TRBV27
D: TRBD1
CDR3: CASSPDRGPHPYYGYTF
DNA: TGTGCCAGCAGTCCCGACAGGGGCCCTCATCCCTATTATGGCTACACCTTC

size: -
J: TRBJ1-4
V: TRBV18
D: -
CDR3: CASSRSGNEKLFF
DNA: TGTGCCAGCTCACGATCCGGGAATGAAAAACTGTTTTTT

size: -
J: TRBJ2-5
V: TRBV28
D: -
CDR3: CASNPSRGFLQETQYF
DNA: TGTGCCAGCAACCCCAGTAGGGGATTTCTTCAAGAGACCCAGTACTTC

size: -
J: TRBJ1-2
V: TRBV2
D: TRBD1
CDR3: CASRRGGQGASSYGYTF
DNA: TGTGCCAGCAGGAGGGGGGGACAGGGGGCGAGCAGCTATGGCTACACCTTC

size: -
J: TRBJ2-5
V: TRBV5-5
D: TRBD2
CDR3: CASSSRQRDWGTQYF
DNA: TGTGCCAGCAGCTCCCGACAGCGGGATTGGGGGACCCAGTACTTC

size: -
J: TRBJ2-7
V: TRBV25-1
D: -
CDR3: CASNDTCSYEQYF
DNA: TGTGCCAGCAACGACACCTGCTCCTACGAGCAGTACTTC

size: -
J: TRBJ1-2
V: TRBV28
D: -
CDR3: CASSTPTGGFGYGYTF
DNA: TGTGCCAGCAGTACCCCGACAGGTGGGTTTGGCTATGGCTACACCTTC

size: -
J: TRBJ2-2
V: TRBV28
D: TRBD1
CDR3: CASGTGGVRGTGELFF
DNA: TGTGCCAGCGGGACAGGGGGCGTGCGGGGCACCGGGGAGCTGTTTTTT

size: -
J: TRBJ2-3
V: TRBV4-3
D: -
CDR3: CASSLKFGEGTDTQYF
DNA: TGCGCCAGCAGCCTCAAGTTTGGGGAGGGCACAGATACGCAGTATTTT

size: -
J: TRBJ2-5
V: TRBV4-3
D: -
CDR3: CASSQTGLEETQYF
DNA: TGCGCCAGCAGCCAAACAGGGCTCGAGGAGACCCAGTACTTC

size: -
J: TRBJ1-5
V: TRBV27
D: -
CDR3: CASSNRVLEPQHF
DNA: TGTGCCAGCAGTAACAGGGTCTTGGAGCCCCAGCATTTT

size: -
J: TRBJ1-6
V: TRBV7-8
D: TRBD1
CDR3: CASSTGQGSLAYNSPLHF
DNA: TGTGCCAGCAGCACGGGACAGGGATCTTTAGCCTATAATTCACCCCTCCACTTT

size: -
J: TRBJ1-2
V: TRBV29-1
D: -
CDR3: CSADSGKGYTF
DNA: TGCAGCGCAGATTCAGGAAAAGGCTACACCTTC

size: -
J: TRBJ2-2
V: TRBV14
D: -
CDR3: CASSPRGTGELFF
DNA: TGTGCCAGCAGCCCTAGGGGCACCGGGGAGCTGTTTTTT

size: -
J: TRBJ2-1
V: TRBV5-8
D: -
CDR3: CASSLTGVGEQFF
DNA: TGTGCCAGCAGCTTGACCGGGGTGGGTGAGCAGTTCTTC

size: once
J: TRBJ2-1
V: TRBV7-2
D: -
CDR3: CASSFSGIGNEQFF
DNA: TGTGCCAGCAGCTTTAGCGGTATTGGGAATGAGCAGTTCTTC